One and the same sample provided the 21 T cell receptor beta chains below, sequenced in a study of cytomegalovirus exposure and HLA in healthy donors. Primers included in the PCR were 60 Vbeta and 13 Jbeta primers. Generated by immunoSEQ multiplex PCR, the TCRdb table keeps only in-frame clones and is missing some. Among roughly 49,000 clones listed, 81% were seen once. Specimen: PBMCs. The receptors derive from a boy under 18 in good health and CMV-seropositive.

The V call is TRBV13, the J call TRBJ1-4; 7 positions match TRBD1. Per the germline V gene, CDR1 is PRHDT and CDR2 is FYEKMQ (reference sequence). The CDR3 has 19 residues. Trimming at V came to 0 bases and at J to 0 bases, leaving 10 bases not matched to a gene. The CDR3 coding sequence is TGTGCCAGCAGCTTAGGCGCGGAGGGGGCCTTTGCAACTAATGAAAAACTGTTTTTT. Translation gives CASSLGAEGAFATNEKLFF.

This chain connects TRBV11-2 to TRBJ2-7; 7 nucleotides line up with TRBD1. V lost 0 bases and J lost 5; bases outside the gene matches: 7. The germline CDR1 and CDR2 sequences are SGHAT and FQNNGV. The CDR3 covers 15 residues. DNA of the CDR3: TGTGCCAGCAGCTTAGATCTGACAGGGAACCACGAGCAGTACTTC. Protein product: CASSLDLTGNHEQYF.

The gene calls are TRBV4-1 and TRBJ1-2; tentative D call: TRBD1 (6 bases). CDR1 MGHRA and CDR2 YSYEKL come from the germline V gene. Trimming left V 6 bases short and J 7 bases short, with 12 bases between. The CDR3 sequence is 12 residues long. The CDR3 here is CASRGGGAGYTF. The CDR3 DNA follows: TGCGCCAGCAGAGGAGGGGGGGCTGGCTACACCTTC.

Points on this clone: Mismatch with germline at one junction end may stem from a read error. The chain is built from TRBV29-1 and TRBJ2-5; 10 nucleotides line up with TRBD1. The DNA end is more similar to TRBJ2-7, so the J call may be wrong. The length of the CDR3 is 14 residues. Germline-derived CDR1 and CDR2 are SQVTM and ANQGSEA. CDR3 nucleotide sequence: TGTAGCGTTCGCGGGACAGGGGATTCCTACGAGCAGTACTTC. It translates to CSVRGTGDSYEQYF.

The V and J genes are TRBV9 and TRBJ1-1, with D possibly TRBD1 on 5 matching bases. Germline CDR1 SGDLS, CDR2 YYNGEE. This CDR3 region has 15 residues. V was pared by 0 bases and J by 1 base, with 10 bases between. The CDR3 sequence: CASSVVGRENTEAFF. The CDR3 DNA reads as TGTGCCAGCAGCGTAGTTGGCAGGGAGAACACTGAAGCTTTCTTT.

CDR3 in amino acids: CASRASGGAYNEQFF. CDR3 bases: TGTGCCAGCAGGGCAAGCGGGGGAGCGTACAATGAGCAGTTCTTC. The J gene is TRBJ2-1, the V gene TRBV2, with 8 positions matching TRBD2. Germline CDR1 and CDR2: SNHLY and FYNNEI. This CDR3 comprises 15 residues. V lost 6 bases, J lost 4 bases, and 8 bases stayed unmatched.

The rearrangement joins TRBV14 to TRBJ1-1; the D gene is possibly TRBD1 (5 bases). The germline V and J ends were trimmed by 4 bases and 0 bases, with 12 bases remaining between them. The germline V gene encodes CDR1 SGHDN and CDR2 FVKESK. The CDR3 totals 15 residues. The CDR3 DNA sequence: TGTGCCAGCAGCCCTTGGGTCAGGGTGAACACTGAAGCTTTCTTT. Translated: CASSPWVRVNTEAFF.

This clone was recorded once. The DNA for the CDR3 is TGTGCCAGCAGGGCGTACCTTGTCCTAGACGAGCAGTACTTC. Protein sequence: CASRAYLVLDEQYF. The genes are TRBV2 and TRBJ2-7; D not resolved. The CDR3 has 14 amino acids. Germline V gene sequence: CDR1 SNHLY, CDR2 FYNNEI. V lost 6 bases to trimming and J lost 5 bases, with 17 bases between them.

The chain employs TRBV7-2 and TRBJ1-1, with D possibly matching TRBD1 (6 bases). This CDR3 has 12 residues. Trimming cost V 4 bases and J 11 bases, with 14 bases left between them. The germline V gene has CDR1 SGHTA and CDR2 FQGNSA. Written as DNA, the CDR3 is TGTGCCAGCAGCTACGGGGGGCCGTTGGCTTTCTTT. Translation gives CASSYGGPLAFF.

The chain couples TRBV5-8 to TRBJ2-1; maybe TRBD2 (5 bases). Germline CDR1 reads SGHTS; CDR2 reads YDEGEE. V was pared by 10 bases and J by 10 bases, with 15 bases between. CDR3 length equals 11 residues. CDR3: CAGNRGGEQFF. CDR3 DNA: TGTGCCGGCAACCGGGGTGGCGAGCAGTTCTTC.

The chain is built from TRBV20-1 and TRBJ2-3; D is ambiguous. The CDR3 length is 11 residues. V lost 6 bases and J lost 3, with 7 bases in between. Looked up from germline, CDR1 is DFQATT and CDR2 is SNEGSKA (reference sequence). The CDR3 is CSAAPTDTQYF. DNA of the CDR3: TGCAGTGCAGCCCCGACAGATACGCAGTATTTT.

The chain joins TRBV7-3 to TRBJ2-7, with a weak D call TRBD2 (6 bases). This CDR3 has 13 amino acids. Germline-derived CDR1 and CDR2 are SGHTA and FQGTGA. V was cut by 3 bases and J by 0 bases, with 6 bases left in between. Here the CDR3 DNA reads TGTGCCAGCAGCTTCGGGAGCTCCTACGAGCAGTACTTC. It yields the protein CASSFGSSYEQYF. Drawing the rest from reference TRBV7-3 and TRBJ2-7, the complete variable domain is GAGVSQTPSNKVTEKGKYVELRCDPISGHTALYWYRQSLGQGPEFLIYFQGTGAADDSGLPNDRFFAVRPEGSVSTLKIQRTERGDSAVYLCASSFGSSYEQYFGPGTRLTVT.

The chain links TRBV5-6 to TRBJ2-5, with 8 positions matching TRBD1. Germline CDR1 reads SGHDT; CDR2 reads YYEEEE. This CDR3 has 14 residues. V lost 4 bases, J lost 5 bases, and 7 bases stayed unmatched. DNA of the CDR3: TGTGCCAGCAGCCTAAAACAGGGGGTCGAGACCCAGTACTTC. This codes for CASSLKQGVETQYF.

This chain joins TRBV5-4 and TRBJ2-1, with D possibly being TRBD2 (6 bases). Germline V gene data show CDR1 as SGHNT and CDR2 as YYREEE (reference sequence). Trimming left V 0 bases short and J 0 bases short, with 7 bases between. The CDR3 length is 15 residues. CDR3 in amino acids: CASSLGGDSYNEQFF. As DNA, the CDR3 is TGTGCCAGCAGCTTGGGGGGGGACTCCTACAATGAGCAGTTCTTC.

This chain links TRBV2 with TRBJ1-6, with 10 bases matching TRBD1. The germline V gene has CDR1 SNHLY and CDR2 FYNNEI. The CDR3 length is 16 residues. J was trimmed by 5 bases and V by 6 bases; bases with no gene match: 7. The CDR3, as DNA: TGTGCCAGCAGCGGAGACAGGGGGCGAAATAATTCACCCCTCCACTTT. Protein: CASSGDRGRNNSPLHF.

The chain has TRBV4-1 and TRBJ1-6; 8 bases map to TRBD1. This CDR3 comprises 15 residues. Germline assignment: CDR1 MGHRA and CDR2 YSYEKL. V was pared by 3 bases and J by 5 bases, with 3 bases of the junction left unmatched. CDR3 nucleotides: TGCGCCAGCAGCCAGGGACAGGAGCATAATTCACCCCTCCACTTT. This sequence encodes CASSQGQEHNSPLHF.

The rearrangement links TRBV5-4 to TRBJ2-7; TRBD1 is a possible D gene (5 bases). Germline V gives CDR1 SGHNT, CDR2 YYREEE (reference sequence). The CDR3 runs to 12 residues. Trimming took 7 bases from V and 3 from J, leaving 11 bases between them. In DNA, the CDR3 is TGTGCCAGCCGGGCAGGGAACTACGAGCAGTACTTC. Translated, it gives CASRAGNYEQYF.

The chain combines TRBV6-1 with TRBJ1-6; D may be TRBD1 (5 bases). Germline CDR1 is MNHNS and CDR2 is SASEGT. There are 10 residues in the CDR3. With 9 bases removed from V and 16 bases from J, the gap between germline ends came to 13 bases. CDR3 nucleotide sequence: TGTGCCAGTGGTGGGGCAAAGCTCCACTTT. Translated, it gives CASGGAKLHF.

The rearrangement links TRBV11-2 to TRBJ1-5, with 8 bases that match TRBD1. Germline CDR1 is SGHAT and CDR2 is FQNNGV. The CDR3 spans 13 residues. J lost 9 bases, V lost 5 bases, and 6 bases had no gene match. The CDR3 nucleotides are TGTGCCAGCAGCCAGGACAGGGAACGGCCCCAGCATTTT. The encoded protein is CASSQDRERPQHF.

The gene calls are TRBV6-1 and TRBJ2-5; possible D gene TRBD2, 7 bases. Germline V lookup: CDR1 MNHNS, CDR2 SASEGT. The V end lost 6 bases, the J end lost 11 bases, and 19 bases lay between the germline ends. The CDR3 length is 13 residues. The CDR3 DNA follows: TGTGCCAGCAGCACTCGGGGGGACACGGAGCAGTACTTC. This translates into CASSTRGDTEQYF.

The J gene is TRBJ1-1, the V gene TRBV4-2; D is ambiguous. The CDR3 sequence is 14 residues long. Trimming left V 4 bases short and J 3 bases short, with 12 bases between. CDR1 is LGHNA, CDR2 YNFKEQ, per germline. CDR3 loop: CASSLSPADTEAFF. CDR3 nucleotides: TGTGCCAGCAGCCTCTCACCAGCGGACACTGAAGCTTTCTTT.